Listed below are T cell receptor beta chains from one sample, sequenced in a study of T cells in Graves' hyperthyroidism and ophthalmopathy. TCRdb fed the multiplex PCR reads into MiXCR, producing one record per CDR3 protein. The sample records under 350,000 distinct CDR3 sequences, 15% to 20% being singletons. Sequences were obtained from blood. These receptors were collected from a woman in her fifties or sixties with Graves' hyperthyroidism. The CDR3 runs from the conserved cysteine through the conserved F or W. The D gene is left open where the match is weak. A clone size is listed for some rows: how often the clone was seen (once, few, many), or a class if it is expanded.

TRBV18	few	TRBJ2-7	TRBD2	TGTGCCAGCTCACCGGCTAGCGGGAGGCAAGGGCAGTACTTC	CASSPASGRQGQYF
TRBV12-5	NA	TRBJ1-5	TRBD1	TGTGCTAGTGGTTTCCTCGGACAGGGCAATAGCAATCAGCCCCAGCATTTT	CASGFLGQGNSNQPQHF
TRBV20-1	NA	TRBJ1-2	NA	TGCAGTGCTAGGGCCGCGGGGGGGGATGGCTACACCTTC	CSARAAGGDGYTF
TRBV2	few	TRBJ2-2	NA	TGTGCCAGCAATAATAATCTGAACACCGGGGAGCTGTTTTTT	CASNNNLNTGELFF
TRBV11-2	few	TRBJ1-6	NA	TGTGCCAGCAGCTTTAGCGGAGTAGGCTCACCCTTCCACTTT	CASSFSGVGSPFHF
TRBV9	few	TRBJ1-2	NA	TGTGCCAGCAGCGTAGAAGACGTAGCTAACTATGGCTACACCTTC	CASSVEDVANYGYTF
TRBV6-1	few	TRBJ1-2	NA	TGTGCCAGTTTATATGGCTACACCTTC	CASLYGYTF
TRBV28	few	TRBJ2-3	NA	TGTGCCAGCAGTTTCGAGCGGACAGATACGCAGTATTTT	CASSFERTDTQYF
TRBV4-1	few	TRBJ2-7	TRBD2	TGCGCCAGCAGCCAAACTAGCGGGAACCCTTACTACGAGCAGTACTTC	CASSQTSGNPYYEQYF
TRBV12-3/TRBV12-4	NA	TRBJ2-1	TRBD1	TGTGCCAGCAGTTCACCGGGACAGGGGCGGAATGAGCAGTTCTTC	CASSSPGQGRNEQFF
TRBV12-3/TRBV12-4	NA	TRBJ1-2	TRBD1	TGTGCCAGCAGTTTAGCGTTCACAGGGGATAACTATGGCTACACCTTC	CASSLAFTGDNYGYTF
TRBV20-1	NA	TRBJ2-3	TRBD2	TGCAGTGCTAGGCTAGCGGGAGTCTTCGGGGGGCAGTATTTT	CSARLAGVFGGQYF
TRBV2	many	TRBJ2-3	NA	TGTGCCAGCAGTGAAGAGAGCACGCAGTATTTT	CASSEESTQYF
TRBV4-2	few	TRBJ1-4	NA	TGTGCCAGCAGCCAAGGTTTGGGGGTAAATGAAAAACTGTTTTTT	CASSQGLGVNEKLFF
TRBV7-9	few	TRBJ1-4	TRBD1	TGTGCCAGCAGCTTGAGTCAGGGGGATGAAAAACTGTTTTTT	CASSLSQGDEKLFF
TRBV9	NA	TRBJ2-1	NA	TGTGCCAGCAGCACTCACACGGACAATGAGCAGTTCTTC	CASSTHTDNEQFF
TRBV27	NA	TRBJ2-2	TRBD2	TGTGCCAGCAGTTTGACTAGCGGGAGTCCCGGGGAGCTGTTTTTT	CASSLTSGSPGELFF
TRBV12-3/TRBV12-4	few	TRBJ1-5	TRBD1	TGTGCCAGCAGTTTAACAGGGGAACTTCAGCCCCAGCATTTT	CASSLTGELQPQHF